The clone carrying this TCR beta chain was recorded a few times. Its target is not known. Losses at the gene ends were 5 bases for V and 2 bases for J; bases not matched to a gene: 7. The CDR3 contains 15 residues. Primed by a sample-barcoded 5' primer and a J-beta primer mix, a second PCR proceeded for roughly 6 to 12 cycles. Every sample gave at least 2.5 million paired-end reads containing CDR3. TCRdb reanalysed the 5' RACE reads using MiXCR and keeps one entry per CDR3 protein. The sample contains around 1,900,000 distinct CDR3 sequences, about 39% of which appear only once. These data originate in a study of blood T cells in healthy people across ages. Whole-study findings and limits: CMV infection status of these donors was not known. Among T cells, TCR beta diversity per million cells dropped roughly linearly as age rose.

The sequencing sample was made of blood. This clonotype was sampled from a human donor in good health. The rearrangement uses TRBV12-3 or TRBV12-4 and TRBJ2-7, with 9 bases aligning to TRBD1. For the CDR3, the DNA is TGTGCCAGCAGTCCCGGGACAGGGTTTCCCTACGAGCAGTACTTC. Amino acids: CASSPGTGFPYEQYF.